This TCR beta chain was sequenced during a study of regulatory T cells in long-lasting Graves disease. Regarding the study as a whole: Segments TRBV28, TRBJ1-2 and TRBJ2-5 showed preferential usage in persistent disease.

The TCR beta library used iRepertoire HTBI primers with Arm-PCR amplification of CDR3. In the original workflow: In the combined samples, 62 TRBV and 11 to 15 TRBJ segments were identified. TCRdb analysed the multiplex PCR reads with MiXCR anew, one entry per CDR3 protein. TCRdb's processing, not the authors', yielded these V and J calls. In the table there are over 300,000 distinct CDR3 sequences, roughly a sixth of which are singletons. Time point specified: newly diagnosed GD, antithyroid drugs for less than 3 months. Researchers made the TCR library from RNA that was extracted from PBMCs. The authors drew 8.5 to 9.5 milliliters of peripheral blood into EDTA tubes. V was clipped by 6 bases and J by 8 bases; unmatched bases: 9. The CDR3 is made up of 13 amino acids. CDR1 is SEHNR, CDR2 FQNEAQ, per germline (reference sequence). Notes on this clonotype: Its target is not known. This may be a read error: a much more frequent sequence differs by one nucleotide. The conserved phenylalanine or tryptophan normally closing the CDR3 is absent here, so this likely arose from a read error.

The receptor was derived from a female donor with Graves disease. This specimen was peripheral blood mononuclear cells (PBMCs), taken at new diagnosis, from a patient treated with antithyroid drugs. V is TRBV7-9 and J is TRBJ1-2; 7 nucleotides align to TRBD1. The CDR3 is CASSTSLQGGYTS. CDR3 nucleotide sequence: TGTGCCAGCAGTACGAGCCTACAGGGGGGCTACACCTCC.